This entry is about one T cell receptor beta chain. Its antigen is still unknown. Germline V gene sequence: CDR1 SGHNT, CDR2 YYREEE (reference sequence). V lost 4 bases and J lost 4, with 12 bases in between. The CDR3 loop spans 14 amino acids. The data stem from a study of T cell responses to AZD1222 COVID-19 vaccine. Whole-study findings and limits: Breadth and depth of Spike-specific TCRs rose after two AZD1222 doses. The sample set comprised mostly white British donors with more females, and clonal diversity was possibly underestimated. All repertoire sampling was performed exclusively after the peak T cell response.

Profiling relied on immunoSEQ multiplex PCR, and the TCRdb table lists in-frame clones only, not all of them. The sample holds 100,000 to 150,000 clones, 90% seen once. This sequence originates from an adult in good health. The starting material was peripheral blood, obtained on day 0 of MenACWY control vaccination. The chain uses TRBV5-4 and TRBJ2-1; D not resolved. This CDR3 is CASSLGEVYNEQFF. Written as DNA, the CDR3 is TGTGCCAGCAGCCTTGGCGAGGTATACAATGAGCAGTTCTTC.